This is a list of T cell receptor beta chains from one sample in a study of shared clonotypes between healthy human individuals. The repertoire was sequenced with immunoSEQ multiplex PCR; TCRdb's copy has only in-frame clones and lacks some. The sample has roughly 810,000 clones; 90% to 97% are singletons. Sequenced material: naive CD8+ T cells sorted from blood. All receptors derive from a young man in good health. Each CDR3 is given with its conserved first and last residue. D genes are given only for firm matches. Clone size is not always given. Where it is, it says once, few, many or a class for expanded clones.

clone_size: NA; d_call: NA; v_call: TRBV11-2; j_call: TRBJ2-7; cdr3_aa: CASSFFGATLEQYF; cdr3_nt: TGTGCCAGCAGCTTTTTTGGTGCCACCTTGGAGCAGTACTTC
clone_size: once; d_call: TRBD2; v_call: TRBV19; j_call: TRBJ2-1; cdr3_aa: CASSIVAGVLNEQFF; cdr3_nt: TGTGCCAGTAGTATTGTAGCGGGAGTACTCAATGAGCAGTTCTTC
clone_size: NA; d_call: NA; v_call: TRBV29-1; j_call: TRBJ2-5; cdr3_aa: CSVDTGRLVEETQYF; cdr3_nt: TGCAGCGTTGACACAGGGAGATTGGTGGAAGAGACCCAGTACTTC
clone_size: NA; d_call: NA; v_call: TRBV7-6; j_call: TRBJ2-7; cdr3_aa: CASSLRTDSYEQYF; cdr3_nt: TGTGCCAGCAGCTTAAGGACAGACTCCTACGAGCAGTACTTC
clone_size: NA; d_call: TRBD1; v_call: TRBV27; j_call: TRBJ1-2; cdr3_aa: CASSWGTGGGYTF; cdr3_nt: TGTGCCAGCAGTTGGGGGACAGGTGGCGGCTACACCTTC
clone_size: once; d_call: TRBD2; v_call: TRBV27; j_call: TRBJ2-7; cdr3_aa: CASSLTSGNSYEQYF; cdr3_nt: TGTGCCAGCAGTTTAACGAGCGGGAATAGCTACGAGCAGTACTTC
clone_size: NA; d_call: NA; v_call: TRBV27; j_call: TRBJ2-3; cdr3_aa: CASSDIGDTQYF; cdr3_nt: TGTGCCAGCAGTGACATAGGGGATACGCAGTATTTT
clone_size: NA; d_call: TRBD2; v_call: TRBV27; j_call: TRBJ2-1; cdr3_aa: CASSLFLRGLAGGSYNEQFF; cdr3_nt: TGTGCCAGCAGTTTATTTCTTAGGGGGCTAGCGGGAGGTTCCTACAATGAGCAGTTCTTC
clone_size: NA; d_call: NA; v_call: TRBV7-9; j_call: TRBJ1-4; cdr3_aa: CASSPTIGPSLELFF; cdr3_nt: TGTGCCAGCAGCCCGACGATAGGACCCTCTCTGGAACTGTTTTTT
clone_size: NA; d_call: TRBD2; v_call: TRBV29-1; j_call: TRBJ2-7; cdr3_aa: CSVRTSGRLTYEQYF; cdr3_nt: TGCAGCGTTCGGACTAGCGGGAGGCTCACCTACGAGCAGTACTTC
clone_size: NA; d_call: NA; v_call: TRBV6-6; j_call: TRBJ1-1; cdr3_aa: CASSYSSGHQNTEAFF; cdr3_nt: TGTGCCAGCAGTTATTCCTCGGGACACCAGAACACTGAAGCTTTCTTT
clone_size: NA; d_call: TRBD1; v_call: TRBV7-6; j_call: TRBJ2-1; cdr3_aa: CASSPSRDREYNEQFF; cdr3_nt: TGTGCCAGCAGCCCCAGCCGGGACAGAGAGTACAATGAGCAGTTCTTC
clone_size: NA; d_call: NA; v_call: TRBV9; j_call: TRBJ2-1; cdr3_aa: CASSVGSGWVENEQFF; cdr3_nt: TGTGCCAGCAGCGTAGGGTCAGGTTGGGTCGAGAATGAGCAGTTCTTC
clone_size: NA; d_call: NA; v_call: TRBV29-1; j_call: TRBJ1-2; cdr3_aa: CSVEDRGNGYTF; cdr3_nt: TGCAGCGTTGAAGATAGGGGAAATGGCTACACCTTC
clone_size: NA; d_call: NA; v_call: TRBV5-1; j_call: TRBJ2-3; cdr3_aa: CASAYLGRTGDTQYF; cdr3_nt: TGCGCCAGCGCTTATCTTGGACGGACCGGCGATACGCAGTATTTT
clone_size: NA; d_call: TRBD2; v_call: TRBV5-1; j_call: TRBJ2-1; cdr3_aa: CASSLEGLAGADEQFF; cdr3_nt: TGCGCCAGCAGCTTGGAAGGTCTAGCGGGAGCAGATGAGCAGTTCTTC
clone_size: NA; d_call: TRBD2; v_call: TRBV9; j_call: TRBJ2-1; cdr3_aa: CASSVVSGSIHEQFF; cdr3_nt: TGTGCCAGCAGCGTAGTTAGCGGGAGTATCCATGAGCAGTTCTTC